Below are 18 T cell receptor beta chains sequenced from a single sample in a study of sequential checkpoint blockade in melanoma (dated by TCRdb to between 2018 and 2021). In the paper's terms, the treatment or condition label means: randomized to nivolumab then ipilimumab (arm A) or the reverse (arm B). Receptors were amplified or captured by the immunoSEQ multiplex PCR assay. The source is immuneACCESS, and TCRdb retained only in-frame sequences with V and J called. Part of the clones is not carried over; for the studies checked, unresolved V genes explain less than half of this, and the remainder is unexplained. The sample yields about 22,000 clones; about 82% were counted once. Clones ranked in the top ten supply 10% of the sample. Material: CD8+ T cells sorted from blood (inferred from file names), obtained from a patient given nivolumab and ipilimumab in sequence. The receptors shown here come from a human donor with melanoma.

This chain joins TRBV13 and TRBJ2-2, with 7 bases fitting TRBD1. Germline trimming cut 5 bases from V and 2 bases from J; bases unmatched to any gene: 5. This CDR3 is 15 amino acids long. Per the germline V gene, CDR1 is PRHDT and CDR2 is FYEKMQ (reference sequence). CDR3 bases: TGTGCCAGCAGCCACGGGACAGCTAACACCGGGGAGCTGTTTTTT. It is translated as CASSHGTANTGELFF.

The chain uses TRBV5-1 and TRBJ2-7, with TRBD1 as a possible D gene (5 bases). The V end lost 5 bases, the J end lost 3 bases, and 9 bases lay between the germline ends. Germline CDR1 reads SGHRS; CDR2 reads YFSETQ. The CDR3 has 12 residues. The CDR3 here is CASSMDNYEQYF. The CDR3 bases are TGCGCCAGCAGTATGGACAACTACGAGCAGTACTTC.

This chain connects TRBV4-1 to TRBJ1-2; the D is unclear. CDR3 length equals 16 residues. Germline CDR1 and CDR2: MGHRA and YSYEKL. The germline V and J ends were trimmed by 1 base and 3 bases, with 15 bases remaining between them. CDR3 DNA sequence: TGCGCCAGCAGCCAAGGGAAGACGGGAGGCTACTATGGCTACACCTTC. Translation: CASSQGKTGGYYGYTF.

The chain carries TRBV5-4 and TRBJ2-3, with D uncertain. Germline V gene sequence: CDR1 SGHNT, CDR2 YYREEE (reference sequence). V was shortened by 0 bases and J by 8 bases, with 7 bases between the two germline ends. This CDR3 comprises 12 residues. The CDR3 coding sequence is TGTGCCAGCAGCTTGGTACTTGGTACGCAGTATTTT. This gives the protein CASSLVLGTQYF. Looking up the rest from reference TRBV5-4 and TRBJ2-3 gives the full variable domain: ETGVTQSPTHLIKTRGQQVTLRCSSQSGHNTVSWYQQALGQGPQFIFQYYREEENGRGNFPPRFSGLQFPNYSSELNVNALELDDSALYLCASSLVLGTQYFGPGTRLTVL.

The chain links TRBV7-2 to TRBJ2-2; D possibly corresponds to TRBD2 (5 bases). Trimming removed 5 bases from V and 1 base from J, with 8 bases in between. The CDR3 runs 14 residues. Germline CDR1 is SGHTA and CDR2 is FQGNSA. The CDR3 loop reads CASSPGVNTGELFF. CDR3 sequence (DNA): TGTGCCAGCAGCCCCGGGGTGAACACCGGGGAGCTGTTTTTT. Complete variable domain (other parts from reference TRBV7-2 and TRBJ2-2): GAGVSQSPSNKVTEKGKDVELRCDPISGHTALYWYRQSLGQGLEFLIYFQGNSAPDKSGLPSDRFSAERTGGSVSTLTIQRTQQEDSAVYLCASSPGVNTGELFFGEGSRLTVL.

Notes on this clone: A read error may produce the germline difference seen at one junction end. The chain links TRBV6-1 to TRBJ1-2, with a weak D call TRBD1 (6 bases). The CDR3 is 13 residues long. The V gene's germline CDR1 is MNHNS and CDR2 SASEGT. The CDR3 is CAISGGMGYGYTF. CDR3 bases: TGTGCCATCAGTGGGGGCATGGGATACGGCTACACCTTC.

The chain combines TRBV19 with TRBJ1-2; TRBD1 matches 7 bases. The length of the CDR3 is 16 residues. Unmatched junction bases numbered 17, after V lost 10 bases and J lost 3 bases. Germline assignment: CDR1 LNHDA and CDR2 SQIVND (reference sequence). The CDR3 spells CATARDSAPADYGYTF. The CDR3 region has the DNA TGTGCCACCGCCCGGGACAGCGCCCCGGCGGACTATGGCTACACCTTC. The full variable domain, rest sourced from reference TRBV19 and TRBJ1-2, is DGGITQSPKYLFRKEGQNVTLSCEQNLNHDAMYWYRQDPGQGLRLIYYSQIVNDFQKGDIAEGYSVSREKKESFPLTVTSAQKNPTAFYLCATARDSAPADYGYTFGSGTRLTVV.

The gene calls are TRBV4-1 and TRBJ1-6; no firm D call. The CDR3 loop spans 16 amino acids. In germline, CDR1 is MGHRA, CDR2 YSYEKL. Between the trimmed V and J ends, which lost 1 base and 0 bases, there was a span of 7 bases. CDR3 DNA sequence: TGCGCCAGCAGCCAAGCCCCCAGCTCCTATAATTCACCCCTCCACTTT. This sequence encodes CASSQAPSSYNSPLHF.

V and J are TRBV4-3 and TRBJ1-6, with D maybe TRBD1 (5 bases). Germline CDR1 and CDR2: LGHNA and YSLEER. The CDR3 consists of 15 residues. V was clipped by 1 base and J by 10 bases, with 14 bases between them. The chain's CDR3 is CASSQGQPSGSPLHF. The CDR3 DNA sequence: TGCGCCAGCAGCCAAGGACAGCCCTCCGGATCACCCCTCCACTTT.

This clone showed up just once. V usage is TRBV30 and J usage is TRBJ2-1; a possible D gene is TRBD1 (6 bases). Deletions cut 2 bases from V and 8 bases from J, with 10 bases between. CDR3 length equals 12 residues. The germline gives CDR1 GTSNPN, CDR2 SVGIG (reference sequence). DNA for the CDR3: TGTGCCTGGAGTCAGGGGTGGGATGAGCAGTTCTTC. It yields the protein CAWSQGWDEQFF.

The chain employs TRBV5-4 and TRBJ1-2; 10 bases are a match to TRBD1. Unmatched junction bases numbered 4, after V lost 3 bases and J lost 8 bases. The CDR3 runs 13 residues. Germline CDR1 and CDR2: SGHNT and YYREEE (reference sequence). CDR3 nucleotide sequence: TGTGCCAGCAGCTGGGACAGGGGAGGAGGCTACACCTTC. Translation: CASSWDRGGGYTF. Variable domain in full (rest from reference TRBV5-4 and TRBJ1-2): ETGVTQSPTHLIKTRGQQVTLRCSSQSGHNTVSWYQQALGQGPQFIFQYYREEENGRGNFPPRFSGLQFPNYSSELNVNALELDDSALYLCASSWDRGGGYTFGSGTRLTVV.

This clone came up a few times. The V and J genes are TRBV10-3 and TRBJ2-7; TRBD1 might be the D (6 bases). Germline CDR1 and CDR2: ENHRY and SYGVKD. The CDR3 spans 14 residues. V shed 2 bases and J shed 3 bases, with 11 bases lying between them. The CDR3 DNA is TGTGCCATCAGTGAGACAGGGAGAAACTACGAGCAGTACTTC. Residues: CAISETGRNYEQYF.

V gene TRBV7-9 combines with J gene TRBJ1-2; D gene unclear. V lost 2 bases to trimming and J lost 3 bases, with 13 bases between them. Germline values: CDR1 SEHNR, CDR2 FQNEAQ (reference sequence). The CDR3 extends over 15 amino acids. The CDR3 DNA reads TGTGCCAGCAGCTTACAACTGGCGGACTACTATGGCTACACCTTC. It yields the protein CASSLQLADYYGYTF.

The V and J genes are TRBV7-9 and TRBJ2-1; 12 bases match TRBD2. The J segment lost 3 bases and the V segment lost 4 bases, leaving 4 bases of the junction unmatched. In germline, CDR1 is SEHNR, CDR2 FQNEAQ (reference sequence). The CDR3 consists of 16 residues. CDR3 region: CASSSGLAGFYNEQFF. CDR3 DNA sequence: TGTGCCAGCAGCTCGGGACTAGCGGGTTTCTACAATGAGCAGTTCTTC.

The rearrangement joins TRBV27 to TRBJ2-7, with a tentative D call TRBD1 (6 bases). Deletions cut 3 bases from V and 6 bases from J, with 9 bases between. Per the germline V gene, CDR1 is MNHEY and CDR2 is SMNVEV (reference sequence). The CDR3 totals 12 residues. The CDR3: CASSFLGGEQYF. The CDR3 nucleotides read TGTGCCAGCAGTTTCTTAGGGGGCGAGCAGTACTTC.

This rearrangement joins TRBV28 to TRBJ1-2; D perhaps matches TRBD1 (5 bases). The CDR3 spans 14 residues. Germline lookup yields CDR1 MDHEN and CDR2 SYDVKM. Trimming took off 4 bases at V and 8 bases at J, with 17 bases between the two ends. CDR3 DNA: TGTGCCAGCAGTTACAGGACACAGTCCTCAGGCTACACCTTC. This sequence encodes CASSYRTQSSGYTF.

V gene TRBV7-8 combines with J gene TRBJ1-2, with 8 nucleotides matching TRBD1. CDR1 and CDR2 from the germline V gene are SGHVS and FQNEAQ. The CDR3 is made up of 14 amino acids. Trimming cost V 1 base and J 7 bases; bases outside gene matches: 5. The CDR3 region is CASSLVTTGVGYTF. The CDR3 DNA reads as TGTGCCAGCAGCTTAGTGACGACAGGGGTTGGCTACACCTTC.

The chain has TRBV7-3 and TRBJ2-2; perhaps TRBD2 as D (6 bases). Germline lookup yields CDR1 SGHTA and CDR2 FQGTGA. CDR3 length: 14 residues. With 2 bases removed from V and 4 bases from J, the gap between germline ends came to 8 bases. CDR3 bases: TGTGCCAGCAGCTTATTGGGGGGCACCGGGGAGCTGTTTTTT. This codes for CASSLLGGTGELFF.